The next 27 T cell receptor beta chains were all read from a single sample in a study of blood T cell repertoires in COVID-19. The repertoire was sequenced with immunoSEQ multiplex PCR; TCRdb's copy has only in-frame clones and lacks some. The sample has roughly 120,000 clones; roughly 80% are singletons. The sequenced sample was peripheral blood. These receptors were taken from a man aged 50 to 60 with acute or convalescent COVID-19.

V and J are TRBV7-9 and TRBJ1-5; D is perhaps TRBD1 (5 bases). From germline, CDR1 is SEHNR and CDR2 FQNEAQ (reference sequence). The V and J ends lost 0 bases and 6 bases respectively, with 9 bases between them. The CDR3 extends over 14 amino acids. CDR3 amino acids: CASSLAGGSQPQHF. In DNA, the CDR3 is TGTGCCAGCAGCTTAGCGGGGGGGAGTCAGCCCCAGCATTTT.

The rearrangement links TRBV5-6 to TRBJ2-7; 8 bases are a match to TRBD2. The CDR3 has 16 amino acids. Germline V gene lookup returns CDR1 SGHDT and CDR2 YYEEEE. V was pared by 0 bases and J by 0 bases, with 5 bases of the junction left unmatched. This CDR3 is CASSLVRRGASYEQYF. The CDR3 DNA sequence: TGTGCCAGCAGCTTGGTTCGGCGGGGGGCCTCCTACGAGCAGTACTTC. The variable domain in full, with the rest retrieved from reference TRBV5-6 and TRBJ2-7, is DAGVTQSPTHLIKTRGQQVTLRCSPKSGHDTVSWYQQALGQGPQFIFQYYEEEERQRGNFPDRFSGHQFPNYSSELNVNALLLGDSALYLCASSLVRRGASYEQYFGPGTRLTVT.

V and J are TRBV5-6 and TRBJ1-6; 7 positions match TRBD1. Losses at the gene ends were 0 bases for V and 6 bases for J; bases not matched to a gene: 3. CDR3 length: 15 amino acids. The V gene's germline CDR1 is SGHDT and CDR2 YYEEEE. CDR3 sequence: CASSLEAGGNSPLHF. The CDR3 DNA reads TGTGCCAGCAGCTTGGAGGCAGGGGGTAATTCACCCCTCCACTTT.

The chain employs TRBV5-1 and TRBJ2-7; maybe TRBD1 (7 bases). CDR1 is SGHRS, CDR2 YFSETQ, per germline. Trimming took 0 bases from V and 6 from J, leaving 13 bases between them. CDR3 size: 14 residues. CDR3 nucleotides: TGCGCCAGCAGCTTGGTAGGAGGGGGCGGCGAGCAGTACTTC. Its protein is CASSLVGGGGEQYF.

This clone was counted ten times or more. The genes are TRBV19 and TRBJ1-1; a weak D match, TRBD1 (5 bases). Trimming stripped 9 bases from V and 4 bases from J, with 12 bases between. This CDR3 has 12 amino acids. Germline V gene sequence: CDR1 LNHDA, CDR2 SQIVND (reference sequence). CDR3 coding DNA: TGTGCCAGCTTCATGGGGGGCACTGAAGCTTTCTTT. Translated, it gives CASFMGGTEAFF.

V and J are TRBV7-2 and TRBJ2-7; D not certain. Trimming left V 0 bases short and J 2 bases short, with 11 bases between. Germline V gene data show CDR1 as SGHTA and CDR2 as FQGNSA. This CDR3 region has 15 residues. This CDR3 reads CASSLASTPTYEQYF. The CDR3 nucleotides are TGTGCCAGCAGCTTAGCCTCGACTCCTACCTACGAGCAGTACTTC.

This chain connects TRBV7-9 to TRBJ2-1; 7 bases line up with TRBD2. The CDR3 is made up of 12 amino acids. Germline CDR1 reads SEHNR; CDR2 reads FQNEAQ (reference sequence). V shed 9 bases, J shed 3 bases, and the junction held 2 bases outside the gene matches. This CDR3 is CASRTSYNEQFF. CDR3 DNA sequence: TGTGCCAGTCGGACTAGCTACAATGAGCAGTTCTTC. The full variable domain, its missing parts supplied by reference TRBV7-9 and TRBJ2-1, is DTGVSQNPRHKITKRGQNVTFRCDPISEHNRLYWYRQTLGQGPEFLTYFQNEAQLEKSRLLSDRFSAERPKGSFSTLEIQRTEQGDSAMYLCASRTSYNEQFFGPGTRLTVL.

The chain links TRBV7-9 to TRBJ2-1; possible D gene TRBD1, 7 bases. The V gene lost 6 bases and the J gene lost 7 bases, with 16 bases spanning the gap. The CDR3 is 14 residues long. Per germline, CDR1 SEHNR and CDR2 FQNEAQ (reference sequence). CDR3 DNA sequence: TGTGCCAGCAGGAGTGACAGGGAGGCGAATGAGCAGTTCTTC. Translation gives CASRSDREANEQFF.

V gene TRBV5-1 combines with J gene TRBJ1-6; D is ambiguous. Germline assignment: CDR1 SGHRS and CDR2 YFSETQ. Deletions cut 7 bases from V and 5 bases from J, with 10 bases between. The length of the CDR3 is 13 residues. CDR3 amino acids: CASSGRDNSPLHF. Written as DNA, the CDR3 is TGCGCCAGCTCGGGTCGGGATAATTCACCCCTCCACTTT.

The chain recombines TRBV2 with TRBJ2-7; no clear D gene. Trimming left V 4 bases short and J 3 bases short, with 10 bases between. From germline, CDR1 is SNHLY and CDR2 FYNNEI. The CDR3 is made up of 13 amino acids. Here the CDR3 reads CASSGIAYYEQYF. CDR3 sequence (DNA): TGTGCCAGCAGTGGGATAGCTTACTACGAGCAGTACTTC. Complete variable domain (other parts from reference TRBV2 and TRBJ2-7): EPEVTQTPSHQVTQMGQEVILRCVPISNHLYFYWYRQILGQKVEFLVSFYNNEISEKSEIFDDQFSVERPDGSNFTLKIRSTKLEDSAMYFCASSGIAYYEQYFGPGTRLTVT.

The chain joins TRBV11-3 to TRBJ1-1; 7 nucleotides agree with TRBD1. The CDR3 covers 13 residues. With 5 bases clipped from V and 7 bases from J, the junction kept 7 bases outside the gene matches. Germline V gene lookup returns CDR1 SGHNT and CDR2 YENEEA. CDR3 DNA: TGTGCCAGCAGCCTCGGGACAGAGAGTGAAGCTTTCTTT. Translation gives CASSLGTESEAFF.

CDR3 in DNA: TGTGCCAGCTCACCCACTTCGCAGGGGGCGGGCACAGATACGCAGTATTTT. Residues: CASSPTSQGAGTDTQYF. The chain recombines TRBV18 with TRBJ2-3, with 8 bases that match TRBD1. The CDR3 is made up of 17 amino acids. CDR1 is KGHSH and CDR2 is LQKENI in the germline V gene. V dropped 3 bases and J dropped 1; count of bases not matched to a gene: 9.

This clone was seen just once. V and J are TRBV6-5 and TRBJ1-1; TRBD1 is a possible D gene (6 bases). V shed 0 bases and J shed 5 bases, with 10 bases lying between them. This CDR3 region has 14 residues. Germline CDR1 MNHEY, CDR2 SVGAGI. The CDR3 DNA follows: TGTGCCAGCAGTTACTCGAGGGGGGGTACTGAAGCTTTCTTT. It codes for CASSYSRGGTEAFF.

V is TRBV11-3 and J is TRBJ2-1, with 7 bases identical to TRBD1. CDR1 and CDR2 from the germline V gene are SGHNT and YENEEA. The CDR3 covers 14 residues. V gave up 6 bases and J gave up 8 bases; unmatched junction bases: 10. CDR3 protein: CASSRGGEGDEQFF. CDR3 DNA sequence: TGTGCCAGCAGTCGAGGGGGCGAGGGGGATGAGCAGTTCTTC.

The chain employs TRBV6-5 and TRBJ1-2; TRBD1 agrees at 8 bases. Germline trimming cut 10 bases from V and 5 bases from J; bases unmatched to any gene: 9. The CDR3 length is 13 residues. Germline values: CDR1 MNHEY, CDR2 SVGAGI. The CDR3 region has the DNA TGTGCCACCTCTCCGGGACAGGTTTATGGCTACACCTTC. It specifies CATSPGQVYGYTF.

V usage is TRBV28 and J usage is TRBJ2-7; possibly TRBD1 for D (5 bases). Germline CDR1 MDHEN, CDR2 SYDVKM. Trimming left V 2 bases short and J 2 bases short, with 13 bases between. The CDR3 length is 15 residues. As DNA, the CDR3 is TGTGCCAGCAGTTTACCGACGGACACACCCTACGAGCAGTACTTC. It specifies CASSLPTDTPYEQYF.

The chain recombines TRBV2 with TRBJ1-3; 7 nucleotides match TRBD1. Germline lookup yields CDR1 SNHLY and CDR2 FYNNEI. V lost 6 bases and J lost 4; bases outside the gene matches: 6. The CDR3 has 14 residues. The CDR3 coding sequence is TGTGCCAGCAGCCCCGGACAGGTCGGAAACACCATATATTTT. Its protein product is CASSPGQVGNTIYF. The whole variable domain, remainder taken from reference TRBV2 and TRBJ1-3, is EPEVTQTPSHQVTQMGQEVILRCVPISNHLYFYWYRQILGQKVEFLVSFYNNEISEKSEIFDDQFSVERPDGSNFTLKIRSTKLEDSAMYFCASSPGQVGNTIYFGEGSWLTVV.

V usage is TRBV19 and J usage is TRBJ1-1, with TRBD1 matching 7 bases. The CDR3 runs to 12 residues. The germline gives CDR1 LNHDA, CDR2 SQIVND (reference sequence). Germline trimming cut 1 base from V and 8 bases from J; bases unmatched to any gene: 1. The CDR3 here is CASSIGGQEAFF. The CDR3 nucleotides are TGTGCCAGTAGTATAGGGGGACAGGAAGCTTTCTTT.

In its sample, this clone was seen a few times. The chain has TRBV12-5 and TRBJ1-1; maybe TRBD1 (5 bases). V was cut by 0 bases and J by 5 bases, with 13 bases left in between. Germline V gene sequence: CDR1 LGHNT, CDR2 FRNRAP. The CDR3 is 15 residues long. CDR3 in amino acids: CASGLVVGPGTEAFF. The CDR3 DNA is TGTGCTAGTGGTTTGGTTGTGGGTCCAGGGACTGAAGCTTTCTTT. The whole variable domain, filled in from reference TRBV12-5 and TRBJ1-1, reads DARVTQTPRHKVTEMGQEVTMRCQPILGHNTVFWYRQTMMQGLELLAYFRNRAPLDDSGMPKDRFSAEMPDATLATLKIQPSEPRDSAVYFCASGLVVGPGTEAFFGQGTRLTVV.

The V and J genes are TRBV7-9 and TRBJ2-1, with TRBD1 matching over 9 bases. CDR1 and CDR2 (germline): SEHNR, FQNEAQ (reference sequence). J was trimmed by 6 bases and V by 2 bases; bases with no gene match: 8. The CDR3 length is 16 residues. The CDR3 here is CASSLLLGQGGNEQFF. DNA of the CDR3: TGTGCCAGCAGCTTATTGTTGGGACAGGGCGGCAATGAGCAGTTCTTC.

V usage is TRBV29-1 and J usage is TRBJ2-7; possibly TRBD2 for D (5 bases). The CDR3 has 15 residues. V lost 6 bases and J 0 bases, leaving 18 bases between the germline ends. CDR1 and CDR2 from the germline V gene are SQVTM and ANQGSEA. The CDR3 DNA is TGCAGCGTCGTACCCGTGCGGGCGAGCTCCTACGAGCAGTACTTC. Residues: CSVVPVRASSYEQYF.

The chain carries TRBV18 and TRBJ1-5, with D tentatively TRBD1 (6 bases). Germline loops: CDR1 KGHSH, CDR2 LQKENI. Trimming cost V 0 bases and J 4 bases, with 7 bases left between them. The CDR3 consists of 14 residues. CDR3 coding DNA: TGTGCCAGCTCACCACCGGACAGTAATCAGCCCCAGCATTTT. Residues: CASSPPDSNQPQHF.

This chain links TRBV24-1 with TRBJ2-1; 8 nucleotides agree with TRBD2. Germline values: CDR1 KGHDR, CDR2 SFDVKD. CDR3 length: 16 amino acids. Germline trimming cut 1 base from V and 2 bases from J; bases unmatched to any gene: 3. The CDR3 coding sequence is TGTGCCACCAGTGATTTAGGAGCGGGAGCCTACAATGAGCAGTTCTTC. Amino acids: CATSDLGAGAYNEQFF.

This clone was observed a handful of times. The genes are TRBV14 and TRBJ2-7; D perhaps matches TRBD1 (6 bases). CDR1 SGHDN and CDR2 FVKESK come from the germline V gene. The ends were cut back, 0 bases at V and 2 bases at J, with 20 bases in the middle. This CDR3 contains 18 residues. The DNA for the CDR3 is TGTGCCAGCAGCCAAGAGCGCCCCCTGGCAGGGGTGACCTACGAGCAGTACTTC. It codes for CASSQERPLAGVTYEQYF.

This chain connects TRBV19 to TRBJ1-2; D perhaps matches TRBD1 (5 bases). Germline assignment: CDR1 LNHDA and CDR2 SQIVND (reference sequence). The CDR3 loop spans 13 amino acids. Trimming pared 5 bases from V and 6 bases from J, leaving 13 bases between. The CDR3 nucleotides read TGTGCCAGTAGTTTAACAGGTCAAGATGGCTACACCTTC. Encoded protein: CASSLTGQDGYTF.

The chain recombines TRBV28 with TRBJ2-7; D may be TRBD1 (5 bases). The CDR3 spans 15 residues. Trimming took 5 bases from V and 0 from J, leaving 14 bases between them. The germline CDR1 and CDR2 sequences are MDHEN and SYDVKM. The CDR3 loop is CASSPQGRSSYEQYF. The CDR3 region has the DNA TGTGCCAGCAGTCCTCAGGGCCGTAGCTCCTACGAGCAGTACTTC.

V usage is TRBV4-1 and J usage is TRBJ2-6; D possibly corresponds to TRBD2 (6 bases). The germline V gene has CDR1 MGHRA and CDR2 YSYEKL. V gave up 4 bases and J gave up 3 bases, with 7 bases separating them. This CDR3 contains 14 residues. The CDR3 loop is CASSRGVGANVLTF. The CDR3 DNA follows: TGCGCCAGCAGCCGGGGGGTTGGGGCCAACGTCCTGACTTTC.